The 9 T cell receptor beta chains below come from one sample, sequenced in a study of vaccination and CD4 T cells after COVID-19 (dated by TCRdb to the early 2020s). Receptor libraries were prepared by PCR. TCRdb shows the sequencer as Illumina iSeq 100. DNA from cultured CD4+ T cells was subjected to TCR sequencing with the Oncomine TCR Beta short-read assay at the Johns Hopkins FTIC core. The public sequencing data were trimmed at Q25 with fastp and processed into clonotypes with MiXCR by TCRdb, which kept only in-frame beta chains. CDR3 protein sequences are deduplicated, and each keeps its most common genes and DNA. In all, the sample holds about 20,000 distinct CDR3 sequences, and 52% of those were seen once. The ten largest clones capture approximately 9.9% of the sample. The antigens for these receptors are not known. The label giving this sample's treatment or condition can be read as: roughly 11-day PBMC culture with coronavirus spike peptide pools or control peptides (ViraFEST assay).

The specimen sequenced was CD4+ T cells from blood, cultured in vitro. These receptors originate from a human donor who had recovered from COVID-19.

The genes are TRBV7-3 and TRBJ2-5, with 10 bases that match TRBD2. Looked up from germline, CDR1 is SGHTA and CDR2 is FQGTGA. The trim removed 2 bases at V and 1 base at J, leaving 4 bases unmatched. The CDR3 runs to 16 residues. The CDR3 region is CASSLGPSGGQETQYF. Written as DNA, the CDR3 is TGTGCCAGCAGCTTAGGTCCTAGCGGGGGCCAAGAGACCCAGTACTTC.

The chain employs TRBV6-1 and TRBJ2-2; a possible D gene is TRBD1 (5 bases). CDR3 length: 12 amino acids. Trimming shortened V by 5 bases and J by 7 bases, and 8 bases separated the two germline ends. Germline assignment: CDR1 MNHNS and CDR2 SASEGT. The CDR3 DNA follows: TGTGCCAGCAGTCAGGGTAACGGGGAGCTGTTTTTT. It yields the protein CASSQGNGELFF.

This clonotype was counted only a few times. The genes are TRBV2 and TRBJ2-3; D call uncertain. Germline lookup yields CDR1 SNHLY and CDR2 FYNNEI. CDR3 size: 15 residues. V lost 1 base and J 4 bases, leaving 12 bases between the germline ends. CDR3 region: CASSEDGRGADTQYF. The CDR3 DNA is TGTGCCAGCAGTGAAGACGGGCGAGGAGCAGATACGCAGTATTTT.

This clonotype appeared once. This chain links TRBV14 with TRBJ1-2, with 9 bases fitting TRBD1. J gave up 7 bases and V 8 bases, and 11 bases lay outside the gene matches. Germline V gene data show CDR1 as SGHDN and CDR2 as FVKESK. This CDR3 spans 14 amino acids. The CDR3 here is CASRRTGTGSGYTF. CDR3 sequence (DNA): TGTGCCAGCCGGCGGACCGGGACAGGGAGTGGCTACACCTTC. The full variable domain, in which reference TRBV14 and TRBJ1-2 provide the parts outside the CDR3, is EAGVTQFPSHSVIEKGQTVTLRCDPISGHDNLYWYRRVMGKEIKFLLHFVKESKQDESGMPNNRFLAERTGGTYSTLKVQPAELEDSGVYFCASRRTGTGSGYTFGSGTRLTVV.

V usage is TRBV20-1 and J usage is TRBJ1-5; 9 positions agree with TRBD1. V lost 5 bases and J lost 7; bases outside the gene matches: 9. Germline V gene data show CDR1 as DFQATT and CDR2 as SNEGSKA (reference sequence). The CDR3 extends over 14 amino acids. CDR3 DNA sequence: TGCAGTGCTGCGGCGGGACAGGGCGGACAGCCCCAGCATTTT. It specifies CSAAAGQGGQPQHF.

The chain recombines TRBV12-3 or TRBV12-4 with TRBJ1-6, with D possibly being TRBD1 (6 bases). The CDR3 loop spans 12 amino acids. V was trimmed by 7 bases and J by 7 bases, leaving 8 bases between them. CDR3 in DNA: TGTGCCAGCAACAGGGCGAATTCACCCCTCCACTTT. It translates to CASNRANSPLHF.

The chain combines TRBV5-1 with TRBJ2-1; 7 bases are a match to TRBD2. Germline V CDR1 and CDR2: SGHRS, YFSETQ. The CDR3 length is 13 residues. V lost 4 bases to trimming and J lost 5 bases; unmatched junction nucleotides: 3. This CDR3 reads CASSPLADNEQFF. In nucleotides, the CDR3 is TGCGCCAGCAGCCCGCTAGCGGACAATGAGCAGTTCTTC.

CDR3 sequence (DNA): TGCAGCGTCCGAGAGGACCTTAATGAAAAACTGTTTTTT. This codes for CSVREDLNEKLFF. The V gene is TRBV29-1, the J gene TRBJ1-4, with D hard to call. The germline CDR1 and CDR2 sequences are SQVTM and ANQGSEA. V lost 6 bases to trimming and J lost 4 bases, with 12 bases between them. The CDR3 extends over 13 amino acids.

The chain employs TRBV15 and TRBJ1-2; 7 positions agree with TRBD1. CDR3 length equals 18 residues. Germline loops: CDR1 LNHNV, CDR2 YYDKDF (reference sequence). V gave up 0 bases and J gave up 0 bases; unmatched junction bases: 10. The CDR3 region has the DNA TGTGCCACCAGCAGAGATAGGGACAGTAGACTTACTAACTATGGCTACACCTTC. Translating gives CATSRDRDSRLTNYGYTF.